The 28 T cell receptor beta chains listed next were all sequenced from one sample in a study of T cell responses to AZD1222 COVID-19 vaccine. Some clones are missing from TCRdb's copy, which holds only in-frame ones; the method was immunoSEQ multiplex PCR. The sample lists over 100,000 clones; under 95% were seen once. The source was peripheral blood, collected 28 days after the second AZD1222 dose. The source is an adult who received the AZD1222 COVID-19 vaccine.

The V gene is TRBV6-5, the J gene TRBJ1-2; no reliable D call. There are 15 residues in the CDR3. V was clipped by 4 bases and J by 0 bases, with 12 bases between them. In germline, CDR1 is MNHEY, CDR2 SVGAGI. The CDR3 here is CASSSPGGANYGYTF. The CDR3 DNA sequence: TGTGCCAGCAGTTCCCCAGGAGGAGCTAACTATGGCTACACCTTC.

CDR3 DNA: TGTGCTAGTGGTTTGACTAGCGGGAGAGTCGGGGAGCAGTTCTTC. Its protein product is CASGLTSGRVGEQFF. J is TRBJ2-1 and V is TRBV12-5; 11 bases fit TRBD2. Germline V gene lookup returns CDR1 LGHNT and CDR2 FRNRAP. The CDR3 spans 15 residues. V was clipped by 2 bases and J by 10 bases; unmatched bases: 7.

The chain links TRBV6-1 to TRBJ2-7, with D perhaps TRBD1 (5 bases). In germline, CDR1 is MNHNS, CDR2 SASEGT. V shed 2 bases and J shed 2 bases, with 10 bases lying between them. CDR3 size: 14 residues. The CDR3 DNA is TGTGCCAGCAGTGAACAGGGAATCGCCTACGAGCAGTACTTC. As protein: CASSEQGIAYEQYF.

V gene TRBV6-5 combines with J gene TRBJ1-1; D is perhaps TRBD1 (6 bases). The CDR3 runs 14 residues. Per germline, CDR1 MNHEY and CDR2 SVGAGI. Trimming left V 4 bases short and J 0 bases short, with 9 bases between. In nucleotides, the CDR3 is TGTGCCAGCAGTTCAGGGACAATGAACACTGAAGCTTTCTTT. It is translated as CASSSGTMNTEAFF.

The chain links TRBV12-5 to TRBJ1-2; 7 positions match TRBD1. Trimming at V came to 2 bases and at J to 5 bases, leaving 2 bases not matched to a gene. The CDR3 runs 13 residues. CDR1 is LGHNT and CDR2 is FRNRAP in the germline V gene. The CDR3 protein is CASGLNRGYGYTF. In DNA, the CDR3 is TGTGCTAGTGGTTTGAACAGGGGATATGGCTACACCTTC.

CDR3 nucleotide sequence: TGTGCCAGCAGTGCCGGACAGATTGCAAACATTCAGTACTTC. Translating gives CASSAGQIANIQYF. The chain carries TRBV28 and TRBJ2-4; the D gene is possibly TRBD1 (6 bases). The CDR3 sequence is 14 residues long. The germline gives CDR1 MDHEN, CDR2 SYDVKM. V lost 5 bases and J lost 6, with 14 bases in between.

The V gene is TRBV24-1, the J gene TRBJ1-3; D is uncertain. The CDR3 covers 13 residues. Germline CDR1 and CDR2: KGHDR and SFDVKD. With 3 bases removed from V and 9 bases from J, the gap between germline ends came to 11 bases. Here the CDR3 reads CATSDSGRRTIYF. The CDR3 DNA reads as TGTGCCACCAGTGATAGTGGACGACGCACCATATATTTT.

This chain connects TRBV28 to TRBJ1-1; possible D gene TRBD1, 6 bases. CDR3 size: 14 residues. With 8 bases removed from V and 5 bases from J, the gap between germline ends came to 18 bases. Per the germline V gene, CDR1 is MDHEN and CDR2 is SYDVKM. The CDR3 loop is CASGWGAGETEAFF. The CDR3 coding sequence is TGTGCCAGCGGTTGGGGGGCCGGGGAGACTGAAGCTTTCTTT. The full variable domain, in which reference TRBV28 and TRBJ1-1 provide the parts outside the CDR3, is DVKVTQSSRYLVKRTGEKVFLECVQDMDHENMFWYRQDPGLGLRLIYFSYDVKMKEKGDIPEGYSVSREKKERFSLILESASTNQTSMYLCASGWGAGETEAFFGQGTRLTVV.

This clone has just one count. The chain uses TRBV19 and TRBJ2-7; 8 nucleotides agree with TRBD1. This CDR3 has 15 amino acids. The germline V gene has CDR1 LNHDA and CDR2 SQIVND (reference sequence). The junction had 7 bases not matched to a gene; V was cut back by 1 base and J by 5 bases. The CDR3 sequence: CASSIVPGGVNEQYF. The CDR3, as DNA: TGTGCCAGTAGTATAGTACCAGGGGGCGTGAACGAGCAGTACTTC.

V usage is TRBV18 and J usage is TRBJ1-2; D is perhaps TRBD1 (5 bases). The ends were cut back, 0 bases at V and 4 bases at J, with 9 bases in the middle. The CDR3 extends over 14 amino acids. Germline V CDR1 and CDR2: KGHSH, LQKENI. CDR3 sequence (DNA): TGTGCCAGCTCACCACCGGAAGGGGCCTATGGCTACACCTTC. It translates to CASSPPEGAYGYTF.

V and J are TRBV7-9 and TRBJ1-4, with no clear D. The CDR3 covers 15 residues. Trimming removed 5 bases from V and 4 bases from J, with 14 bases in between. CDR1 and CDR2 from the germline V gene are SEHNR and FQNEAQ (reference sequence). CDR3 region: CASSSTGSLNEKLFF. The CDR3 DNA sequence: TGTGCCAGCAGCAGTACCGGGAGCCTTAATGAAAAACTGTTTTTT.

The V and J genes are TRBV10-3 and TRBJ1-4; a weak D match, TRBD1 (5 bases). V lost 6 bases and J lost 3, with 20 bases in between. Germline CDR1 is ENHRY and CDR2 is SYGVKD. CDR3 length: 17 amino acids. CDR3 sequence: CAIRSGAGAVANEKLFF. CDR3 in DNA: TGTGCCATCAGATCCGGGGCCGGGGCGGTCGCTAATGAAAAACTGTTTTTT.

The sample holds a few counts of this clone. The gene calls are TRBV7-9 and TRBJ1-4; 7 nucleotides line up with TRBD1. V dropped 5 bases and J dropped 0; count of bases not matched to a gene: 6. The germline gives CDR1 SEHNR, CDR2 FQNEAQ (reference sequence). The length of the CDR3 is 16 residues. CDR3 residues: CASSPPQGATNEKLFF. The CDR3 DNA reads as TGTGCCAGCAGCCCCCCCCAGGGGGCAACTAATGAAAAACTGTTTTTT. Based on the CDR3 plus reference TRBV7-9 and TRBJ1-4, the full variable domain is DTGVSQNPRHKITKRGQNVTFRCDPISEHNRLYWYRQTLGQGPEFLTYFQNEAQLEKSRLLSDRFSAERPKGSFSTLEIQRTEQGDSAMYLCASSPPQGATNEKLFFGSGTQLSVL.

This clone has more than one count but fewer than ten. The rearrangement links TRBV5-1 to TRBJ1-4, with a tentative D call TRBD1 (6 bases). CDR1 is SGHRS and CDR2 is YFSETQ in the germline V gene. V was shortened by 4 bases and J by 8 bases, with 24 bases between the two germline ends. The length of the CDR3 is 17 residues. As DNA, the CDR3 is TGCGCCAGCAGCCCGGGAGGTTTGGGGGCGGCTTTCGAAAAACTGTTTTTT. It codes for CASSPGGLGAAFEKLFF.

The chain carries TRBV5-1 and TRBJ2-2; 7 bases line up with TRBD2. This CDR3 has 16 amino acids. Trimming took 0 bases from V and 2 from J; bases not matched to a gene: 4. Germline-derived CDR1 and CDR2 are SGHRS and YFSETQ. The CDR3: CASSLEASGNTGELFF. CDR3 nucleotide sequence: TGCGCCAGCAGCTTGGAGGCTAGCGGAAACACCGGGGAGCTGTTTTTT.

The rearrangement links TRBV4-1 to TRBJ1-2; D gene uncertain. The CDR3 has 17 amino acids. Germline V gene lookup returns CDR1 MGHRA and CDR2 YSYEKL. Trimming cost V 0 bases and J 8 bases, with 22 bases left between them. The CDR3 loop reads CASSQEHSHSRPAGYTF. The CDR3 DNA reads TGCGCCAGCAGCCAAGAACATAGCCACAGCCGCCCTGCGGGCTACACCTTC.

The chain employs TRBV7-9 and TRBJ2-3, with 14 bases fitting TRBD2. Germline CDR1 is SEHNR and CDR2 is FQNEAQ (reference sequence). CDR3 length equals 18 residues. Germline trimming cut 5 bases from V and 0 bases from J; bases unmatched to any gene: 7. DNA of the CDR3: TGTGCCAGCAGCCCTCGACTAGCGGGAGGGCCCAGCACAGATACGCAGTATTTT. It translates to CASSPRLAGGPSTDTQYF.

Here the CDR3 reads CASSQVGEGNYGYTF. The CDR3, as DNA: TGTGCCAGCAGCCAAGTAGGGGAGGGTAACTATGGCTACACCTTC. This chain links TRBV3-1 (or the pseudogene TRBV3-2) with TRBJ1-2, with a weak D call TRBD1 (5 bases). Deletions cut 1 base from V and 1 base from J, with 10 bases between. Germline V CDR1 and CDR2: LGHDT, YNNKEL (reference sequence). This CDR3 contains 15 residues.

This chain joins TRBV2 and TRBJ2-1; D is undetermined. V was shortened by 6 bases and J by 7 bases, with 13 bases between the two germline ends. The CDR3 is 13 residues long. Germline V CDR1 and CDR2: SNHLY, FYNNEI. For the CDR3, the DNA is TGTGCCAGCAGCGCTAGTTTTAGGAATGAGCAGTTCTTC. It translates to CASSASFRNEQFF. The whole variable domain, filled in from reference TRBV2 and TRBJ2-1, reads EPEVTQTPSHQVTQMGQEVILRCVPISNHLYFYWYRQILGQKVEFLVSFYNNEISEKSEIFDDQFSVERPDGSNFTLKIRSTKLEDSAMYFCASSASFRNEQFFGPGTRLTVL.

The chain employs TRBV28 and TRBJ1-5; TRBD1 agrees at 9 bases. This CDR3 is 16 amino acids long. V shed 6 bases, J shed 0 bases, and the junction held 6 bases outside the gene matches. CDR1 MDHEN and CDR2 SYDVKM come from the germline V gene. DNA of the CDR3: TGTGCCAGCAGCCCCGGGACAGGGTATAGCAATCAGCCCCAGCATTTT. It translates to CASSPGTGYSNQPQHF.

The chain recombines TRBV5-6 with TRBJ2-5, with 8 bases identical to TRBD1. Germline V gives CDR1 SGHDT, CDR2 YYEEEE. This CDR3 has 15 amino acids. The ends lost 0 bases at V and 0 bases at J; junction bases unmatched: 1. In DNA, the CDR3 is TGTGCCAGCAGCTTGGACAGGGGGTACCAAGAGACCCAGTACTTC. This sequence encodes CASSLDRGYQETQYF.

This chain uses TRBV2 with TRBJ2-5; perhaps TRBD2 as D (6 bases). Germline CDR1 is SNHLY and CDR2 is FYNNEI. V was clipped by 6 bases and J by 8 bases, with 22 bases between them. The CDR3 covers 15 residues. The CDR3 region is CASRPTGLPTRTQYF. Written as DNA, the CDR3 is TGTGCCAGCAGACCCACGGGACTCCCTACGCGAACCCAGTACTTC.

The chain is built from TRBV5-1 and TRBJ2-7; 11 bases fit TRBD2. Germline assignment: CDR1 SGHRS and CDR2 YFSETQ. V trimming: 2 bases; J trimming: 2 bases; junction bases outside the gene matches: 6. The CDR3 is made up of 16 amino acids. CDR3: CASSLPTSGGTYEQYF. For the CDR3, the DNA is TGCGCCAGCAGCTTACCAACTAGCGGGGGAACCTACGAGCAGTACTTC.

The V and J genes are TRBV27 and TRBJ2-7, with 13 bases matching TRBD2. CDR1 and CDR2 from the germline V gene are MNHEY and SMNVEV (reference sequence). The CDR3 consists of 15 residues. V lost 6 bases to trimming and J lost 2 bases; unmatched junction nucleotides: 4. The CDR3 spells CASSRLAGGTYEQYF. CDR3 in DNA: TGTGCCAGCAGCCGACTAGCGGGAGGAACCTACGAGCAGTACTTC.

This chain links TRBV7-2 with TRBJ2-3, with 12 bases lining up with TRBD2. The junction had 4 bases not matched to a gene; V was cut back by 7 bases and J by 2 bases. The CDR3 consists of 15 residues. Per germline, CDR1 SGHTA and CDR2 FQGNSA. Here the CDR3 reads CASNPSGRATDTQYF. DNA of the CDR3: TGTGCCAGCAACCCTAGCGGGAGGGCCACAGATACGCAGTATTTT.

The chain joins TRBV28 to TRBJ1-2; D gene unclear. The germline gives CDR1 MDHEN, CDR2 SYDVKM. The CDR3 is 14 amino acids. Trimming removed 4 bases at V and 4 bases at J, with 13 bases between. CDR3 in DNA: TGTGCCAGCAGTTACGACGACGGATTCTATGGCTACACCTTC. Its translation: CASSYDDGFYGYTF.

V gene TRBV2 combines with J gene TRBJ2-3; D gene uncertain. CDR3 length: 11 amino acids. CDR1 SNHLY and CDR2 FYNNEI come from the germline V gene. V was cut by 5 bases and J by 4 bases, with 4 bases left in between. The CDR3 region has the DNA TGTGCCAGCAGTTCGGCAGATACGCAGTATTTT. Its protein product is CASSSADTQYF.

This chain uses TRBV28 with TRBJ2-5, with D hard to call. Germline CDR1 MDHEN, CDR2 SYDVKM. V gave up 7 bases and J gave up 4 bases, with 13 bases separating them. CDR3 length: 13 residues. CDR3 in DNA: TGTGCCAGCACCAGCCACGGGCGAGAGACCCAGTACTTC. It codes for CASTSHGRETQYF.